The 25 T cell receptor beta chains given below trace back to one sample, sequenced in a study of human T cells and chemical hapten exposure. Time point of the sample: patch test 1, 2 weeks after DPC sensitization. The treatment: therapeutic diphenylcyclopropenone sensitization with weekly scalp DPC. TCRdb used MiXCR to reprocess the RACE reads, holding one entry per CDR3 protein. The sample consists of under 450,000 distinct CDR3 sequences, more than 4.5% of them appearing once. The specimen was whole blood, collected in connection with sensitization to the hapten diphenylcyclopropenone (DPC). These receptors came from a woman in her fifties or sixties with alopecia areata. Some clones in this sample may be carry-over from other donors' samples.

This clonotype was seen ten or more times. V usage is TRBV7-6 and J usage is TRBJ1-4, with TRBD1 identical over 7 bases. CDR1 and CDR2 from the germline V gene are SGHVS and FNYEAQ. The CDR3 is 14 amino acids. V was clipped by 5 bases and J by 3 bases; unmatched bases: 3. The CDR3 DNA sequence: TGTGCCAGCAGCCCCGACAGGGCTAATGAAAAACTGTTTTTT. Amino acids: CASSPDRANEKLFF. Supplemented by reference TRBV7-6 and TRBJ1-4, the full variable domain reads GAGVSQSPRYKVTKRGQDVALRCDPISGHVSLYWYRQALGQGPEFLTYFNYEAQQDKSGLPNDRFSAERPEGSISTLTIQRTEQRDSAMYRCASSPDRANEKLFFGSGTQLSVL.

In this sample, this clonotype turned up many times. The chain couples TRBV12-3 or TRBV12-4 to TRBJ2-7; possible D gene TRBD2, 5 bases. The CDR3 covers 12 residues. Trimming stripped 6 bases from V and 1 base from J, with 7 bases between. The CDR3 nucleotides read TGTGCCAGCAGGGGCGGGTCCTACGAGCAGTACTTC. Translated: CASRGGSYEQYF.

Many counts were recorded for this clonotype. This sequence joins TRBV18 and TRBJ1-2; 7 bases fit TRBD1. Germline loops: CDR1 KGHSH, CDR2 LQKENI. J gave up 7 bases and V 3 bases, and 5 bases lay outside the gene matches. The CDR3 has 13 amino acids. CDR3 loop: CASSPTGSSGYTF. In nucleotides, the CDR3 is TGTGCCAGCTCACCGACAGGGAGTTCTGGCTACACCTTC.

This clonotype was observed at least ten times. The chain couples TRBV29-1 to TRBJ2-7; 7 bases are a match to TRBD1. The ends lost 7 bases at V and 3 bases at J; junction bases unmatched: 6. Per germline, CDR1 SQVTM and CDR2 ANQGSEA. The CDR3 is 12 residues long. The CDR3 bases are TGCAGCGGGAAGACAGGGAGCTACGAGCAGTACTTC. Amino acid sequence: CSGKTGSYEQYF.

This clonotype was observed at least ten times. The rearrangement links TRBV6-5 to TRBJ2-5; TRBD1 aligns across 8 bases. After removal of 6 bases from V and 8 bases from J, the junction contained 17 bases not matched to a gene. The CDR3 loop spans 16 amino acids. CDR1 and CDR2 (germline): MNHEY, SVGAGI. The CDR3 region is CASRAPGQGLSSTQYF. As DNA, the CDR3 is TGTGCCAGCAGAGCCCCCGGACAGGGCCTTTCAAGTACCCAGTACTTC.

This clonotype came up many times. This sequence joins TRBV20-1 and TRBJ2-7; D possibly corresponds to TRBD1 (5 bases). Trimming took 3 bases from V and 6 from J, leaving 12 bases between them. This CDR3 has 12 amino acids. Germline assignment: CDR1 DFQATT and CDR2 SNEGSKA (reference sequence). The CDR3 protein is CSASSRAIEQYF. The CDR3 bases are TGCAGTGCTAGTTCCAGGGCAATCGAGCAGTACTTC.

This clonotype has ten or more counts. This chain connects TRBV29-1 to TRBJ1-2; TRBD1 might be the D (5 bases). Germline CDR1 and CDR2: SQVTM and ANQGSEA. The germline V and J ends were trimmed by 4 bases and 4 bases, with 13 bases remaining between them. This CDR3 contains 13 residues. For the CDR3, the DNA is TGCAGCGTTGCGGGGGAAGTGGGCTATGGCTACACCTTC. Protein product: CSVAGEVGYGYTF.

This clonotype was picked up many times. The chain recombines TRBV27 with TRBJ2-7; perhaps TRBD2 as D (6 bases). Looked up from germline, CDR1 is MNHEY and CDR2 is SMNVEV (reference sequence). The CDR3 spans 12 residues. The germline V and J ends were trimmed by 3 bases and 6 bases, with 9 bases remaining between them. In nucleotides, the CDR3 is TGTGCCAGCAGTTTCGGGGGAGGCGAGCAGTACTTC. This sequence encodes CASSFGGGEQYF.

The table lists this clonotype with many counts. This chain joins TRBV18 and TRBJ1-1; D gene unclear. The CDR3 is 13 amino acids. Germline V lookup: CDR1 KGHSH, CDR2 LQKENI. Trimming removed 1 base at V and 3 bases at J, with 6 bases between. CDR3 in DNA: TGTGCCAGCTCACCACATTTGGACACTGAAGCTTTCTTT. Its protein is CASSPHLDTEAFF.

This clonotype showed up many times. CDR3 residues: CSALLAGGPYEQYF. For the CDR3, the DNA is TGCAGTGCCCTTCTAGCGGGAGGGCCCTACGAGCAGTACTTC. The rearrangement uses TRBV20-1 and TRBJ2-7, with 12 nucleotides matching TRBD2. V lost 6 bases and J lost 2; bases outside the gene matches: 5. The CDR3 contains 14 residues. Germline CDR1 DFQATT, CDR2 SNEGSKA (reference sequence).

This clonotype was picked up many times. The chain links TRBV6-5 to TRBJ1-2; D uncertain. Germline lookup yields CDR1 MNHEY and CDR2 SVGAGI. Trimming cost V 3 bases and J 0 bases, with 5 bases left between them. The CDR3 totals 13 residues. The CDR3 is CASSYGPNYGYTF. The DNA for the CDR3 is TGTGCCAGCAGTTATGGTCCTAACTATGGCTACACCTTC.

This clonotype was found a few times. The V call is TRBV28, the J call TRBJ1-4; 7 nucleotides align to TRBD1. The CDR3 runs 13 residues. Trimming cost V 6 bases and J 4 bases; bases outside gene matches: 2. CDR1 MDHEN and CDR2 SYDVKM come from the germline V gene. The CDR3 DNA follows: TGTGCCAGCAGAACAGGGGATAATGAAAAACTGTTTTTT. It codes for CASRTGDNEKLFF.

CDR3 region: CASSSTGGFGTEAFF. CDR3 coding DNA: TGTGCCAGCAGCTCGACAGGGGGTTTCGGCACTGAAGCTTTCTTT. The chain has TRBV7-2 and TRBJ1-1; 9 nucleotides agree with TRBD1. The V gene end was trimmed by 4 bases and the J gene end by 4 bases; junction bases not matched to a gene: 7. From germline, CDR1 is SGHTA and CDR2 FQGNSA. This CDR3 is 15 amino acids long.

The chain recombines TRBV2 with TRBJ2-7; 11 positions agree with TRBD2. The CDR3 consists of 14 residues. Germline V lookup: CDR1 SNHLY, CDR2 FYNNEI. After removal of 5 bases from V and 4 bases from J, the junction contained 4 bases not matched to a gene. The CDR3: CASSLAGGKYEQYF. CDR3 sequence (DNA): TGTGCCAGCAGTTTAGCGGGGGGGAAATACGAGCAGTACTTC.

This clonotype has ten or more counts. The rearrangement joins TRBV24-1 to TRBJ2-1; TRBD2 matches at 11 bases. CDR3 length: 15 amino acids. The V gene end was trimmed by 0 bases and the J gene end by 9 bases; junction bases not matched to a gene: 3. CDR1 and CDR2 from the germline V gene are KGHDR and SFDVKD. The CDR3: CATSDLTSGSVEQFF. The CDR3 nucleotides are TGTGCCACCAGTGATTTGACTAGCGGGAGCGTTGAGCAGTTCTTC.

This clonotype was picked up many times. The chain recombines TRBV7-2 with TRBJ2-3; D is ambiguous. This CDR3 comprises 12 residues. Trimming left V 8 bases short and J 4 bases short, with 10 bases between. CDR1 and CDR2 (germline): SGHTA, FQGNSA. DNA of the CDR3: TGTGCCAGCTGGTACAGAGCAGATACGCAGTATTTT. This translates into CASWYRADTQYF.

This clonotype has at least ten counts. The rearrangement joins TRBV5-1 to TRBJ2-2, with 8 positions matching TRBD1. Germline CDR1 SGHRS, CDR2 YFSETQ. J was trimmed by 6 bases and V by 5 bases; bases with no gene match: 6. The CDR3 has 14 amino acids. The DNA for the CDR3 is TGCGCCAGCAGTTCGACAGGGGTGGCCGGGGAGCTGTTTTTT. This codes for CASSSTGVAGELFF.

This clonotype was picked up many times. The chain combines TRBV7-3 with TRBJ2-3; D uncertain. Trimming removed 3 bases at V and 4 bases at J, with 17 bases between. Germline assignment: CDR1 SGHTA and CDR2 FQGTGA. This CDR3 region has 16 residues. The CDR3, as DNA: TGTGCCAGCAGCTTGATGGACCCGTCTGATCCAGATACGCAGTATTTT. This gives the protein CASSLMDPSDPDTQYF.

This rearrangement joins TRBV6-5 to TRBJ1-5; 7 bases map to TRBD1. The CDR3 spans 16 residues. V gave up 6 bases and J gave up 2 bases; unmatched junction bases: 10. Looked up from germline, CDR1 is MNHEY and CDR2 is SVGAGI. The chain's CDR3 is CASSRYRGKGNQPQHF. The CDR3 DNA follows: TGTGCCAGCAGCCGTTACAGGGGAAAAGGCAATCAGCCCCAGCATTTT.

This clonotype was picked up many times. V is TRBV27 and J is TRBJ2-7; D is unclear. The length of the CDR3 is 14 residues. Germline-derived CDR1 and CDR2 are MNHEY and SMNVEV (reference sequence). The V gene lost 2 bases and the J gene lost 0 bases, with 8 bases spanning the gap. This CDR3 reads CASSLEPDSYEQYF. CDR3 coding DNA: TGTGCCAGCAGTTTAGAGCCCGACTCCTACGAGCAGTACTTC.

This clonotype was seen repeatedly, ten times or more. This chain connects TRBV7-9 to TRBJ2-3, with TRBD2 identical over 9 bases. Germline CDR1 SEHNR, CDR2 FQNEAQ (reference sequence). The CDR3 consists of 16 residues. With V trimmed by 5 bases and J by 2 bases, 8 bases remained unmatched. The DNA of the CDR3 is TGTGCCAGCAGCGCGGGAGGGCGGGGCAACACAGATACGCAGTATTTT. Amino acids: CASSAGGRGNTDTQYF. The complete variable domain, with remaining parts taken from reference TRBV7-9 and TRBJ2-3, reads DTGVSQNPRHKITKRGQNVTFRCDPISEHNRLYWYRQTLGQGPEFLTYFQNEAQLEKSRLLSDRFSAERPKGSFSTLEIQRTEQGDSAMYLCASSAGGRGNTDTQYFGPGTRLTVL.

There are a few counts of this clonotype. The chain has TRBV12-3 or TRBV12-4 and TRBJ1-2; no clear D. The V end lost 5 bases, the J end lost 5 bases, and 12 bases lay between the germline ends. The CDR3 contains 13 residues. The CDR3 sequence: CASSIWPDYGYTF. As DNA, the CDR3 is TGTGCCAGCAGTATTTGGCCAGATTATGGCTACACCTTC.

In this sample, this clonotype turned up many times. The chain links TRBV12-3 or TRBV12-4 to TRBJ1-2; a possible D gene is TRBD1 (5 bases). V lost 6 bases, J lost 3 bases, and 8 bases lay in between. The CDR3 extends over 12 amino acids. This chain's CDR3 is CASRDTDYGYTF. The CDR3 nucleotides are TGTGCCAGCAGGGACACCGACTATGGCTACACCTTC.

The V gene is TRBV20-1, the J gene TRBJ2-2, with D hard to call. Germline CDR1 and CDR2: DFQATT and SNEGSKA (reference sequence). With 5 bases removed from V and 5 bases from J, the gap between germline ends came to 6 bases. This CDR3 contains 11 residues. In DNA form, the CDR3 reads TGCAGTGCTGGCGATACCGGGGAGCTGTTTTTT. Translation: CSAGDTGELFF.

This clonotype has ten or more counts. DNA of the CDR3: TGTGCCAGCAGCCCGATAGCGGGGGGCTTGTACAATGAGCAGTTCTTC. Protein: CASSPIAGGLYNEQFF. The chain recombines TRBV7-3 with TRBJ2-1; 10 bases map to TRBD2. Germline CDR1 SGHTA, CDR2 FQGTGA. The CDR3 runs 16 residues. Germline trimming cut 5 bases from V and 4 bases from J; bases unmatched to any gene: 8.